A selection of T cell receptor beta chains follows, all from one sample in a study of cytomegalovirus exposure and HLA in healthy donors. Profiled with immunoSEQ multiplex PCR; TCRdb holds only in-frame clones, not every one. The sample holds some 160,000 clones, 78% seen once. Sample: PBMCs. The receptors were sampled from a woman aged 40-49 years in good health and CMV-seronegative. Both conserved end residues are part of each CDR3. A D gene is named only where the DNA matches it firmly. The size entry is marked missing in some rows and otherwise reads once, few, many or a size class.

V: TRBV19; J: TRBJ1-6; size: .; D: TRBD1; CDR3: CASTKDRTNSPLHF; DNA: TGTGCCAGTACGAAGGACAGGACGAATTCACCCCTCCACTTT
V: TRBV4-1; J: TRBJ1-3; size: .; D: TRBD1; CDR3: CASSQDVSLRTGSGNTIYF; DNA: TGCGCCAGCAGCCAAGATGTTAGTCTTAGGACAGGCTCTGGAAACACCATATATTTT
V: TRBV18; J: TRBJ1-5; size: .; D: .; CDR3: CASSPPGGSNQPQHF; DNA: TGTGCCAGCTCACCACCGGGGGGTAGCAATCAGCCCCAGCATTTT
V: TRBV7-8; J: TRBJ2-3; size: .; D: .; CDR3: CASSFENRADTQYF; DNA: TGTGCCAGCAGCTTCGAAAACAGGGCAGATACGCAGTATTTT
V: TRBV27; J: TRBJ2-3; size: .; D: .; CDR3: CASSLLERAAQYF; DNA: TGTGCCAGCAGTTTACTCGAGCGGGCGGCGCAGTATTTT
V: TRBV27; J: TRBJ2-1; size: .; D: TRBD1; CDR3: CASSLGRTGLFF; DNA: TGTGCCAGCAGTTTAGGAAGGACAGGGCTGTTCTTC
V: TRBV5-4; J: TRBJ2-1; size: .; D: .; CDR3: CASSLWSGWNEQFF; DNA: TGTGCCAGCAGCTTGTGGTCAGGGTGGAATGAGCAGTTCTTC
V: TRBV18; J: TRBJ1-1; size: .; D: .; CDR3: CASSFTTDPEAFF; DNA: TGTGCCAGCTCATTCACGACAGACCCTGAAGCTTTCTTT
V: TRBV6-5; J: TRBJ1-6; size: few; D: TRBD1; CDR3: CASSPPGGGSPLHF; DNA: TGTGCCAGCAGTCCGCCAGGGGGCGGTTCACCCCTCCACTTT
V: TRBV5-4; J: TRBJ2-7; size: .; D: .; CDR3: CASSLPGSHEQYF; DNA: TGTGCCAGCAGCTTGCCGGGGTCTCACGAGCAGTACTTC
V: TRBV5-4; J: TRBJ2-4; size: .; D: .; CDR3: CASSPTRDSKNIQYF; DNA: TGTGCCAGCAGCCCAACGCGGGACTCCAAAAACATTCAGTACTTC
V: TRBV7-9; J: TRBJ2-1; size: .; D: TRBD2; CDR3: CASSSERGFHRNEQFF; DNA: TGTGCCAGCAGTTCAGAGCGGGGTTTTCATCGCAATGAGCAGTTCTTC
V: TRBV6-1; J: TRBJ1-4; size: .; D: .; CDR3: CASSEANRWRPEKLFF; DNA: TGTGCCAGCAGTGAAGCCAACAGGTGGCGCCCCGAAAAACTGTTTTTT
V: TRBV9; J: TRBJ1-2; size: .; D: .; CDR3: CASSVPGGSGYTF; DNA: TGTGCCAGCAGCGTACCCGGGGGTTCGGGCTACACCTTC
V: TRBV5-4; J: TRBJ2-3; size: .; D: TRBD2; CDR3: CASSLGLAGGQADTQYF; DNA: TGTGCCAGCAGCCTAGGACTAGCGGGGGGGCAGGCAGATACGCAGTATTTT
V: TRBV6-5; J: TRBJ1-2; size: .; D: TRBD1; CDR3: CATRQGSNYGYTF; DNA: TGTGCCACCAGACAGGGGTCTAACTATGGCTACACCTTC
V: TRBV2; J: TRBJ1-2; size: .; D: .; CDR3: CASTMEVPAYGYTF; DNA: TGTGCCAGCACTATGGAGGTCCCGGCCTATGGCTACACCTTC
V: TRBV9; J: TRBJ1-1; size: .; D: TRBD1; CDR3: CASRRGTAYTEAFF; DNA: TGTGCCAGCAGGAGGGGGACAGCGTACACTGAAGCTTTCTTT
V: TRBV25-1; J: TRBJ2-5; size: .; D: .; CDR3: CASSEYRGQGTQYF; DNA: TGTGCCAGCAGTGAATACAGGGGCCAAGGGACCCAGTACTTC
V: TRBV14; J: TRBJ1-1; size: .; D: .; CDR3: CASSQDLRLNTEAFF; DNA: TGTGCCAGCAGCCAAGATCTGAGGCTGAACACTGAAGCTTTCTTT
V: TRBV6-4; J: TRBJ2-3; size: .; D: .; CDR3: CASSDLPQADTQYF; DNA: TGTGCCAGCAGTGATCTTCCCCAGGCAGATACGCAGTATTTT
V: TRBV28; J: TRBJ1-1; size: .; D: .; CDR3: CASGRQWQAEAFF; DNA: TGTGCCAGCGGCCGACAGTGGCAAGCTGAAGCTTTCTTT
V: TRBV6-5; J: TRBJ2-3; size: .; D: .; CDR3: CASSPRGSTDTQYF; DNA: TGTGCCAGCAGTCCACGGGGTTCAACAGATACGCAGTATTTT
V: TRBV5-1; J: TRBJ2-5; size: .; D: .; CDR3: CASSLVAGAPQETQYF; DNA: TGCGCCAGCAGCTTGGTGGCGGGGGCGCCCCAAGAGACCCAGTACTTC
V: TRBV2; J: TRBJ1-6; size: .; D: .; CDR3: CATADSSSYNSPLHF; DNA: TGTGCCACCGCAGACTCAAGCTCCTATAATTCACCCCTCCACTTT
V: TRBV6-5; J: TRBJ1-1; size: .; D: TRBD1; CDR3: CASSYTTGAEAFF; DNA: TGTGCCAGCAGTTACACTACAGGGGCTGAAGCTTTCTTT
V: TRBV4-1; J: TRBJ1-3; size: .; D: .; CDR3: CASSHHSGNTIYF; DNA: TGCGCCAGCAGCCATCATTCTGGAAACACCATATATTTT
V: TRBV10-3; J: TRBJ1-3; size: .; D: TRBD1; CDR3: CAISDGDRITGNTIYF; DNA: TGTGCCATCAGTGATGGGGACAGGATAACTGGAAACACCATATATTTT